This T cell receptor beta chain was sequenced in a study of blood T cell repertoires in COVID-19. Trimming pared 3 bases from V and 2 bases from J, leaving 7 bases between. CDR3 size: 13 residues. Germline V gives CDR1 MDHEN, CDR2 SYDVKM. Per the original data handling: Amplification of reference gene primers provided the estimated nucleated cell counts. Assay used: immunoSEQ multiplex PCR; TCRdb lists only in-frame clones, some missing. The V and J calls and clone size come from that table; D and trimming were worked out from the DNA. The sample records 200,000 to 250,000 clones, about nine tenths being singletons. This clone has just a few counts.

The V and J genes are TRBV28 and TRBJ1-1; no definite D call. The sample comprised peripheral blood. This receptor was taken from a woman aged 55 to 70 with acute or convalescent COVID-19. CDR3 amino acids: CASSFAVNTEAFF. The CDR3 DNA reads as TGTGCCAGCAGTTTTGCAGTCAACACTGAAGCTTTCTTT.